Listed below are T cell receptor beta chains from one sample, sequenced in a study of Ad26.COV2.S vaccination and SARS-CoV-2 variants. The table came from immunoSEQ multiplex PCR; TCRdb's copy has only in-frame clones and leaves some out. The table has 250,000 to 300,000 clones, approximately 89% seen once; the top ten hold over 2.5%. Source: peripheral blood, taken in a trial of Ad26.COV2.S vaccine versus placebo. Source of these receptors: a person aged 18-65 years who received the Ad26.COV2.S COVID-19 vaccine or a placebo. CDR3s include the opening cysteine and the closing phenylalanine or tryptophan. Fields, in order: V gene, clone size, CDR3 protein. Size tells how often a clone was seen (once, few, many) or the class of an expanded clone, and some rows leave it out.

>TRBV7-2|.
CASSLGSQVSAAFF
>TRBV20-1|.
CSASPAGLSYEQYF
>TRBV2|few
CASQLLRQNTEAFF
>TRBV6-6|.
CASSGTGFYGYTF
>TRBV5-6|.
CASSDNGGYGYTF
>TRBV7-2|.
CASSLKGGRTDIYGYTF
>TRBV7-2|.
CASSYTGLVTEAFF
>TRBV10-2|.
CASSESKTGTIF
>TRBV29-1|.
CSVDSTLKYYGYTF
>TRBV5-8|.
CASSLVQNYEQYF
>TRBV2|few
CASRSGTGNGYTF
>TRBV6-6|.
CASRGTGDYGYTF
>TRBV30|few
CAWRRGRTPSGANVLTF
>TRBV11-1|few
CASSLWTNGLAEAFF
>TRBV6-2/TRBV6-3|few
CASSYEGQPSYEQYF
>TRBV5-1|.
CASSFLAGVKNIQYF
>TRBV5-8|.
CASSFLGVYSNQPQHF
>TRBV2|.
CASKGIAGANEQFF
>TRBV6-5|.
CASSLLAGGTSGYTF
>TRBV27|.
CASRHPGGGKLFF
>TRBV5-4|.
CASSSPALRDTQYF
>TRBV2|.
CASSEAGRNQPQHF
>TRBV7-9|once
CASRGLAVSTDTQYF
>TRBV19|.
CASSQFRGASSYEQYF
>TRBV6-5|.
CASSTIGTAGYEQYF
>TRBV29-1|.
CSVETGDREQYF
>TRBV7-9|.
CASSVEEQGYGYTF
>TRBV10-3|.
CAIRSGTGVYNEQFF
>TRBV6-2/TRBV6-3|.
CASSYRRGGVNQPQHF
>TRBV4-1|.
CASSLWTGSNQPQHF
>TRBV19|few
CASSHQLGPGYTF
>TRBV11-2|.
CASSSGGSNTEAFF
>TRBV29-1|once
CSVAWRWGGEQYF
>TRBV11-2|once
CASSRTGGAGQPQHF
>TRBV29-1|.
CSVAGDVNTEAFF
>TRBV18|.
CASSAAGAGGGQPQHF
>TRBV24-1|once
CATSDSPPGTDTQYF
>TRBV5-4|.
CASSLPTGPLGITEAFF
>TRBV7-6|.
CASSMLGQVPGNTIYF
>TRBV12-3/TRBV12-4|.
CASSLDTRGIQYF
>TRBV30|.
CAWQDLDGNTIYF
>TRBV5-1|.
CASSLAAIGPDGYTF
>TRBV3-1/TRBV3-2|.
CASSQGWERETQYF
>TRBV19|.
CASSVGHSANYGYTF
>TRBV11-2|.
CASSLAGTGNTIYF
>TRBV9|.
CASSVRPRGGTDTQYF
>TRBV30|.
CAWSPYDRRVSSTDTQYF
>TRBV11-3|.
CASSQGEGGQDNEQFF
>TRBV30|.
CAWTRDRGEKLFF
>TRBV6-5|.
CASSNSAGGETQYF
>TRBV9|.
CASSVGVGSRGFQETQYF
>TRBV19|.
CGTQLNGRGLMNTEAFF